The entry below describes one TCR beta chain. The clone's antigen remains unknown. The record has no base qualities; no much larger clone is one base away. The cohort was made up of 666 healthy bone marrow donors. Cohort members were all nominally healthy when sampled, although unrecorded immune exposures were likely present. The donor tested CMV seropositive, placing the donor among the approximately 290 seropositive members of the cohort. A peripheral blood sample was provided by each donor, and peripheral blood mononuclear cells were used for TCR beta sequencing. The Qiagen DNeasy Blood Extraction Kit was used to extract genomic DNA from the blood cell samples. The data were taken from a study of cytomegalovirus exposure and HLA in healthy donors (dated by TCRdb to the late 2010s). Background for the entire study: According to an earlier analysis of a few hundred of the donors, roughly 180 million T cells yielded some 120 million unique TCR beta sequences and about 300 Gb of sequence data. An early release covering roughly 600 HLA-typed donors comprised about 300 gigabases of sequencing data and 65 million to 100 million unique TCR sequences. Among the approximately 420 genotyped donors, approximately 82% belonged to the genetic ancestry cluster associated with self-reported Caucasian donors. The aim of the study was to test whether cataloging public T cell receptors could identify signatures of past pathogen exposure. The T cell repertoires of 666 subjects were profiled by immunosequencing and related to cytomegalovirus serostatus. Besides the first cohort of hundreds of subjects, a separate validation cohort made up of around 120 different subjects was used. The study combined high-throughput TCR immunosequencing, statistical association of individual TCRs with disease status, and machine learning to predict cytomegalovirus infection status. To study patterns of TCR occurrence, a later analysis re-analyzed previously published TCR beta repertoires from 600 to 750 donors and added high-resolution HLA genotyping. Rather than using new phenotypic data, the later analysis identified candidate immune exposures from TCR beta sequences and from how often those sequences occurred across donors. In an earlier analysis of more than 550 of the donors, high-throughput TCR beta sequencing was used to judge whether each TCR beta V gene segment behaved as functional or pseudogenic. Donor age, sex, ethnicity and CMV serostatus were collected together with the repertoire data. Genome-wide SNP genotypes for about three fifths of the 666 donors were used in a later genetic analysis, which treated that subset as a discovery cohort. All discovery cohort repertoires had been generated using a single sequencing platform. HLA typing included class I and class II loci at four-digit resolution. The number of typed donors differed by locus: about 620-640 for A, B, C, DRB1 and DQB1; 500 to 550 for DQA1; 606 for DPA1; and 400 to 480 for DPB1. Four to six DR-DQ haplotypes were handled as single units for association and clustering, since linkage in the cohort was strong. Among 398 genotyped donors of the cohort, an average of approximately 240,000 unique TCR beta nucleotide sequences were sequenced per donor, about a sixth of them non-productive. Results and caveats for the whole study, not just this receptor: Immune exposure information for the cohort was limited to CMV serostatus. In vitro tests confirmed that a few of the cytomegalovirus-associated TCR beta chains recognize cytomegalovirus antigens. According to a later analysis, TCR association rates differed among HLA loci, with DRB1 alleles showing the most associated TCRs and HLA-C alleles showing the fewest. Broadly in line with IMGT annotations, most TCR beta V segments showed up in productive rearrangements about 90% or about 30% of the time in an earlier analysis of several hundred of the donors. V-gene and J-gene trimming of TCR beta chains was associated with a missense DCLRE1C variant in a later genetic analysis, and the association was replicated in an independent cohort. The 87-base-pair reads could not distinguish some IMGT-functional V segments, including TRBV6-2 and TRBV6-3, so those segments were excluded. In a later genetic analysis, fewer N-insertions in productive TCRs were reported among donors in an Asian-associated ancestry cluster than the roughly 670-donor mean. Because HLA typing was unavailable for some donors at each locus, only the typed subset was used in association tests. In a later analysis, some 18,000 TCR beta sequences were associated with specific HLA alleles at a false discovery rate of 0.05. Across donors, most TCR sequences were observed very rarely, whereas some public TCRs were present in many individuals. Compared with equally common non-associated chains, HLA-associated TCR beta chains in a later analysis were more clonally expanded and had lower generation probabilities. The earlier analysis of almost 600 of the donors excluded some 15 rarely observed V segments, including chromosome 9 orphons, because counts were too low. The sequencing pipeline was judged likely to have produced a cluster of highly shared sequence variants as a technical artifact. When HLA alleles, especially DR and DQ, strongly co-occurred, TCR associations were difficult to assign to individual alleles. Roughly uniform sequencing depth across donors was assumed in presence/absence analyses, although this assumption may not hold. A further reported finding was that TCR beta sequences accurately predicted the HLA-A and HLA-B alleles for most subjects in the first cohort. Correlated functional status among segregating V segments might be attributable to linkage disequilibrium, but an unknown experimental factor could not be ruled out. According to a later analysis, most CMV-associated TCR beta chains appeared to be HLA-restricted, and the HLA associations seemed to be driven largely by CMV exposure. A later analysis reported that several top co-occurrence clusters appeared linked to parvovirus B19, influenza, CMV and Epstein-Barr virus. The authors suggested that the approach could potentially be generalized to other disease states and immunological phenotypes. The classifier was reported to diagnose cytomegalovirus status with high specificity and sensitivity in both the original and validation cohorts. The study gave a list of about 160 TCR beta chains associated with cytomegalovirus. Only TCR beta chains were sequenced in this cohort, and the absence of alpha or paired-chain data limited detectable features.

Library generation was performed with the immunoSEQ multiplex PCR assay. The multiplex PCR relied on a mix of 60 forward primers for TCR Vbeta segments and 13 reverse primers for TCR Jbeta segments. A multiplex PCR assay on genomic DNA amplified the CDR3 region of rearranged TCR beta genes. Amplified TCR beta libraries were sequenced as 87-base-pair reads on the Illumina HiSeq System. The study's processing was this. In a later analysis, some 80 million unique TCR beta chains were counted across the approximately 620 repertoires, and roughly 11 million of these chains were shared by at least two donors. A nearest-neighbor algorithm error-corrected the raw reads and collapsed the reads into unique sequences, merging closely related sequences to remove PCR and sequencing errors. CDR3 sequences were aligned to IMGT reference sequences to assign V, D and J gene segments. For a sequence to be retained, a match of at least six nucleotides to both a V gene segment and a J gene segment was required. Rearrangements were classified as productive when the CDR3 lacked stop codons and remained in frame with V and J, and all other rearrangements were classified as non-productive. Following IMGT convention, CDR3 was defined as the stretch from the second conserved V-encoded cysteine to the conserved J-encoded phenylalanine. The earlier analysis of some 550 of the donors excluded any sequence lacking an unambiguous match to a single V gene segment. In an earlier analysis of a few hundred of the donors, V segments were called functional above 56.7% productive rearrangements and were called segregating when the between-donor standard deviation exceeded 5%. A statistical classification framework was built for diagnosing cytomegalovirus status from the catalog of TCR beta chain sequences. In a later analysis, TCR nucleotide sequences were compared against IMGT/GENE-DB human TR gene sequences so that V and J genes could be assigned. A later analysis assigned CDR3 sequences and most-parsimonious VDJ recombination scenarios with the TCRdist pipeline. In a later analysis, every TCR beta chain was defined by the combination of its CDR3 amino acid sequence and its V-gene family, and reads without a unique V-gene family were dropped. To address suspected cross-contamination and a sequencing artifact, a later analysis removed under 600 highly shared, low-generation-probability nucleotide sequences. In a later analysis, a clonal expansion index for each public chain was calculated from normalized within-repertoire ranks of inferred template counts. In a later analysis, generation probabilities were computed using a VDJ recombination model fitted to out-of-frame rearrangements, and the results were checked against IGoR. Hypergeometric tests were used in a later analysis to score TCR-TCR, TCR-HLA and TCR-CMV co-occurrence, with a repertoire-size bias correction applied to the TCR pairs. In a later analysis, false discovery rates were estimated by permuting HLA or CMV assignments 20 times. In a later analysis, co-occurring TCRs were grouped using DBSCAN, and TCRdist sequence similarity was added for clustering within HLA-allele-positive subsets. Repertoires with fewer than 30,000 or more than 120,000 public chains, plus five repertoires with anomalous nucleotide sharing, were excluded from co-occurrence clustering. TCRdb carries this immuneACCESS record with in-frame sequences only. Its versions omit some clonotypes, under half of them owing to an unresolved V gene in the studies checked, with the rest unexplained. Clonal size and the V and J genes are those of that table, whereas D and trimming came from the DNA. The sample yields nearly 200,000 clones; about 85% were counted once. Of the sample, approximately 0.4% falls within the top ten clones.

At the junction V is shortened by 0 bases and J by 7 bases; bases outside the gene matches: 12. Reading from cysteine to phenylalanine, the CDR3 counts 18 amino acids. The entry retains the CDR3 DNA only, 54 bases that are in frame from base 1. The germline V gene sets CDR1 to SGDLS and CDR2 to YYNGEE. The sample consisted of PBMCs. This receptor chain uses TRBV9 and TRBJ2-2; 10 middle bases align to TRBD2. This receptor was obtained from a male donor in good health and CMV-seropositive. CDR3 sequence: CASSVEVLAGVTGGELFF. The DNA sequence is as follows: TGTGCCAGCAGCGTAGAAGTCCTAGCGGGAGTCACTGGCGGGGAGCTGTTTTTT.